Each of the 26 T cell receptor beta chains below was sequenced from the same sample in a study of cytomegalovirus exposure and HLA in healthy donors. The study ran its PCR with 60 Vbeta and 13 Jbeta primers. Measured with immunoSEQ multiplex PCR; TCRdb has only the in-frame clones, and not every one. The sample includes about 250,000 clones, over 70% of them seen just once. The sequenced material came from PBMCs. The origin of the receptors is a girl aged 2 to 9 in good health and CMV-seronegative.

The CDR3, as DNA: TGTGCCATCAGTGAGCGCGGCGCGGGAGGCAGCTACGAGCAGTACTTC. Encoded protein: CAISERGAGGSYEQYF. V gene TRBV10-3 combines with J gene TRBJ2-7; 8 bases match TRBD2. The CDR3 covers 16 residues. Germline CDR1 and CDR2: ENHRY and SYGVKD. The J segment lost 3 bases and the V segment lost 2 bases, leaving 9 bases of the junction unmatched.

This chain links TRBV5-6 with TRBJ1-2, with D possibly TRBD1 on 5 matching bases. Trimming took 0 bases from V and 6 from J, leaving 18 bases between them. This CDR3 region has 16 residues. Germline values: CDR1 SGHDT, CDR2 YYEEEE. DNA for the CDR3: TGTGCCAGCAGCTTGGAATGGATTAGGGGCTGGGATGGCTACACCTTC. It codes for CASSLEWIRGWDGYTF.

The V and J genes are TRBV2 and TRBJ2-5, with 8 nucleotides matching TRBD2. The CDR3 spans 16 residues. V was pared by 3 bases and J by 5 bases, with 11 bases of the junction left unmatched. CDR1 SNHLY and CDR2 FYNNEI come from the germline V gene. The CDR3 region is CASSEFRRGGLETQYF. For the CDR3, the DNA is TGTGCCAGCAGTGAGTTTCGACGGGGGGGCCTTGAGACCCAGTACTTC.

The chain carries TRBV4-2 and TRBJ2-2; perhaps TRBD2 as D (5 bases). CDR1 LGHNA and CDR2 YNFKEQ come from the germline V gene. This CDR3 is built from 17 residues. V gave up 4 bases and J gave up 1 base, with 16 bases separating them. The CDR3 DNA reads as TGTGCCAGCAGCCGAGATCCCGGGATGCAGAACACCGGGGAGCTGTTTTTT. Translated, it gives CASSRDPGMQNTGELFF.

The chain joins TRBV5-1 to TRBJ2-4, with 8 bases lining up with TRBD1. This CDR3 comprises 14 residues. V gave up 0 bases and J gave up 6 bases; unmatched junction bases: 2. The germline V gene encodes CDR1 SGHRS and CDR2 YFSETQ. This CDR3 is CASSLGGTGNIQYF. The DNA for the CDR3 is TGCGCCAGCAGCTTGGGAGGGACAGGAAACATTCAGTACTTC.

The CDR3 spells CASSLGGTRTGELFF. In DNA, the CDR3 is TGCGCCAGCAGCTTAGGAGGGACTCGTACCGGGGAGCTGTTTTTT. The chain combines TRBV5-1 with TRBJ2-2, with TRBD2 as a possible D gene (6 bases). Germline CDR1 SGHRS, CDR2 YFSETQ. This CDR3 spans 15 amino acids. The germline V and J ends were trimmed by 2 bases and 5 bases, with 13 bases remaining between them.

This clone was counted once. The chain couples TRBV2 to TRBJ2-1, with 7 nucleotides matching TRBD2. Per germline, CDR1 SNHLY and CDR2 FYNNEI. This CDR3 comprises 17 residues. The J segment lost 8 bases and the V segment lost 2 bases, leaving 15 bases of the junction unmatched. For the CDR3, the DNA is TGTGCCAGCAGTGAAAGGTGGAGCGGGAAAAGCATCGATGAGCAGTTCTTC. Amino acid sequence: CASSERWSGKSIDEQFF.

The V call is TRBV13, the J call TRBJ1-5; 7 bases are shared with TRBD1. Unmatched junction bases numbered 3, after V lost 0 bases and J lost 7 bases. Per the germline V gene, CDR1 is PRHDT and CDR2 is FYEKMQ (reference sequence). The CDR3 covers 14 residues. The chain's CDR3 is CASSLGDREQPQHF. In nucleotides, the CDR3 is TGTGCCAGCAGCTTAGGTGACAGGGAGCAGCCCCAGCATTTT.

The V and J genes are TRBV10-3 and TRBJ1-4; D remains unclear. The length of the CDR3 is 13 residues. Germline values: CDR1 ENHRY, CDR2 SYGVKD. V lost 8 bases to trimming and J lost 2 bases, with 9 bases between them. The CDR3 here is CAIGMGTNEKLFF. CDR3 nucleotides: TGTGCCATCGGAATGGGCACTAATGAAAAACTGTTTTTT.

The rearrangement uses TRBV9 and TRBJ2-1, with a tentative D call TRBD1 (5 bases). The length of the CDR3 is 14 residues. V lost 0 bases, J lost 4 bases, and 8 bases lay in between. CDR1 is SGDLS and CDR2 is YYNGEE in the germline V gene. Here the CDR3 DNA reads TGTGCCAGCAGCGTAGAGACAGAGTACAATGAGCAGTTCTTC. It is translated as CASSVETEYNEQFF. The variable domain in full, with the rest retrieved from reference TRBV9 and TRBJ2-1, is DSGVTQTPKHLITATGQRVTLRCSPRSGDLSVYWYQQSLDQGLQFLIQYYNGEERAKGNILERFSAQQFPDLHSELNLSSLELGDSALYFCASSVETEYNEQFFGPGTRLTVL.

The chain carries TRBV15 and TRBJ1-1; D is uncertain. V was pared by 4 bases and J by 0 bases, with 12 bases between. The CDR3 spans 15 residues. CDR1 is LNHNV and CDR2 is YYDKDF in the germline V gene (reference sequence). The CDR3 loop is CATSNHPPVNTEAFF. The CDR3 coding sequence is TGTGCCACCAGCAACCACCCTCCAGTGAACACTGAAGCTTTCTTT.

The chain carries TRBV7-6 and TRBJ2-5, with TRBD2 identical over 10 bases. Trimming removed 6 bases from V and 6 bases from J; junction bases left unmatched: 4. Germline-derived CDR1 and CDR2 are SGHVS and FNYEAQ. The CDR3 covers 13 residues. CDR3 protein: CASSPSGSKTQYF. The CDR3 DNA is TGTGCCAGCAGTCCTAGCGGGAGTAAGACCCAGTACTTC. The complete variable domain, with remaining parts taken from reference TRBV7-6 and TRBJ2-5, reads GAGVSQSPRYKVTKRGQDVALRCDPISGHVSLYWYRQALGQGPEFLTYFNYEAQQDKSGLPNDRFSAERPEGSISTLTIQRTEQRDSAMYRCASSPSGSKTQYFGPGTRLLVL.

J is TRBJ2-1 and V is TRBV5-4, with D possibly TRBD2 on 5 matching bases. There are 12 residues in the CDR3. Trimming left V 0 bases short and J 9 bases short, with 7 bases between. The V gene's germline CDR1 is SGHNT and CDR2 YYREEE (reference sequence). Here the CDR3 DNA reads TGTGCCAGCAGCTTGGATGCGGGTGAGCAGTTCTTC. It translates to CASSLDAGEQFF.

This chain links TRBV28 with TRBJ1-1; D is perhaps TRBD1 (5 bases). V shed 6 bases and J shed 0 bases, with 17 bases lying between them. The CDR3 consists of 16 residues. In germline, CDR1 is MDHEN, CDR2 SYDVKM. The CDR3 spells CASRSGTEALNTEAFF. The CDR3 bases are TGTGCCAGCAGGAGTGGGACTGAAGCTTTGAACACTGAAGCTTTCTTT.

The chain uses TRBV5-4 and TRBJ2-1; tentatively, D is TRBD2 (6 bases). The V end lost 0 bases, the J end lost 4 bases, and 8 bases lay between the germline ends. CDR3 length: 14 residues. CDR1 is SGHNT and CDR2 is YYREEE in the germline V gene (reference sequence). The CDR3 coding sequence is TGTGCCAGCAGCTTGGGACTAGATTACAATGAGCAGTTCTTC. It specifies CASSLGLDYNEQFF. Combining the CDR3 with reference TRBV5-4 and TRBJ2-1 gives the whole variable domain ETGVTQSPTHLIKTRGQQVTLRCSSQSGHNTVSWYQQALGQGPQFIFQYYREEENGRGNFPPRFSGLQFPNYSSELNVNALELDDSALYLCASSLGLDYNEQFFGPGTRLTVL.

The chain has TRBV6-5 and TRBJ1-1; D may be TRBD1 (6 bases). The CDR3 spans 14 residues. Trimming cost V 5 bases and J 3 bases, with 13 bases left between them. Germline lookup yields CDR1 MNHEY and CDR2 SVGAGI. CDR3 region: CASSDSRGDTEAFF. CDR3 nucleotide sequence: TGTGCCAGCAGTGATAGCAGGGGTGACACTGAAGCTTTCTTT.

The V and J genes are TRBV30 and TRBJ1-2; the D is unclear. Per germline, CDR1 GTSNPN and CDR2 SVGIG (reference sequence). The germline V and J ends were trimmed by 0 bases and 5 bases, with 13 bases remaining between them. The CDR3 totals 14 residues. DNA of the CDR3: TGTGCCTGGAGTGTAAATGGAGGCGAATATGGCTACACCTTC. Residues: CAWSVNGGEYGYTF. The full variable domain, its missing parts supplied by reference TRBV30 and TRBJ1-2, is SQTIHQWPATLVQPVGSPLSLECTVEGTSNPNLYWYRQAAGRGLQLLFYSVGIGQISSEVPQNLSASRPQDRQFILSSKKLLLSDSGFYLCAWSVNGGEYGYTFGSGTRLTVV.

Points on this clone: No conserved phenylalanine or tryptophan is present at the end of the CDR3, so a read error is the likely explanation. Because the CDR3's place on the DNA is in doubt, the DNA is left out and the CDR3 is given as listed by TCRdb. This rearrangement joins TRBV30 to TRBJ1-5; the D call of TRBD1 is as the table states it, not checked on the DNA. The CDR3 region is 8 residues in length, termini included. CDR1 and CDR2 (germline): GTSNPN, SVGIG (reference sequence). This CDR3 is CARDSEES.

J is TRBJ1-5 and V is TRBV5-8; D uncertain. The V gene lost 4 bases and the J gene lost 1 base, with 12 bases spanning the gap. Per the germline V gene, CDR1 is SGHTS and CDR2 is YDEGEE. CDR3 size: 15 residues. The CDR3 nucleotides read TGTGCCAGCAGCGAGGGTGTCTGGAGCAATCAGCCCCAGCATTTT. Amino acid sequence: CASSEGVWSNQPQHF.

In DNA form, the CDR3 reads TGCGCCAGCAGCCAAGCTCCCAAGACAGGTCGTGGCTACACCTTC. This codes for CASSQAPKTGRGYTF. The chain has TRBV4-1 and TRBJ1-2, with D maybe TRBD1 (6 bases). V was pared by 1 base and J by 7 bases, with 16 bases between. The CDR3 contains 15 residues. Germline-derived CDR1 and CDR2 are MGHRA and YSYEKL.

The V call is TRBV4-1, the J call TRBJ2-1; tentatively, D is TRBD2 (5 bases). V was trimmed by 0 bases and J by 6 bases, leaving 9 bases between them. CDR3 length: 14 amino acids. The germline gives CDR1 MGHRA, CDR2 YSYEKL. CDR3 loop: CASSQDLRANEQFF. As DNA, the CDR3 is TGCGCCAGCAGCCAAGATTTGAGGGCCAATGAGCAGTTCTTC.

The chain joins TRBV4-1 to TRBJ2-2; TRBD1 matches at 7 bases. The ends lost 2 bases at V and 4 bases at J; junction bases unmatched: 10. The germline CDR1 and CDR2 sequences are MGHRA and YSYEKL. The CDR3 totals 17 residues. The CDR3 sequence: CASSQSTGVSGTGELFF. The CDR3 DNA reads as TGCGCCAGCAGCCAATCCACAGGGGTTAGTGGCACCGGGGAGCTGTTTTTT.

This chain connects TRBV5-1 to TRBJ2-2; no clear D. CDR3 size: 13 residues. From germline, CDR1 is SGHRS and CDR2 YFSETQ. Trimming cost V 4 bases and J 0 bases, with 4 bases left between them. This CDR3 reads CASSPANTGELFF. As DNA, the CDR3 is TGCGCCAGCAGCCCCGCGAACACCGGGGAGCTGTTTTTT.

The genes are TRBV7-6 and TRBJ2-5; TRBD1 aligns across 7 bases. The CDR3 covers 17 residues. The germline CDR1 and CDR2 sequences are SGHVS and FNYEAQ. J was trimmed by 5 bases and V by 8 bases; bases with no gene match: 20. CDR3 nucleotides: TGTGCCAGCCTGGAGAGGGGGCGGCAGGATGGTGGCGAGACCCAGTACTTC. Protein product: CASLERGRQDGGETQYF.

For the CDR3, the DNA is TGCAGCTTAGACAGGGACAATGAGCAGTTCTTC. It translates to CSLDRDNEQFF. The rearrangement links TRBV29-1 to TRBJ2-1, with 7 bases fitting TRBD1. The CDR3 consists of 11 residues. Germline V gene lookup returns CDR1 SQVTM and CDR2 ANQGSEA. Trimming took 8 bases from V and 5 from J; bases not matched to a gene: 3.

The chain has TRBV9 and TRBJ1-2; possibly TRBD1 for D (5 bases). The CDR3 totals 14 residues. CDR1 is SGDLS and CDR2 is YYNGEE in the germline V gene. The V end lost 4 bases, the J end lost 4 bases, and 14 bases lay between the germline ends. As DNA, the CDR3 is TGTGCCAGCAGCCGTAACCAGGGTATCTATGGCTACACCTTC. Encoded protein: CASSRNQGIYGYTF.